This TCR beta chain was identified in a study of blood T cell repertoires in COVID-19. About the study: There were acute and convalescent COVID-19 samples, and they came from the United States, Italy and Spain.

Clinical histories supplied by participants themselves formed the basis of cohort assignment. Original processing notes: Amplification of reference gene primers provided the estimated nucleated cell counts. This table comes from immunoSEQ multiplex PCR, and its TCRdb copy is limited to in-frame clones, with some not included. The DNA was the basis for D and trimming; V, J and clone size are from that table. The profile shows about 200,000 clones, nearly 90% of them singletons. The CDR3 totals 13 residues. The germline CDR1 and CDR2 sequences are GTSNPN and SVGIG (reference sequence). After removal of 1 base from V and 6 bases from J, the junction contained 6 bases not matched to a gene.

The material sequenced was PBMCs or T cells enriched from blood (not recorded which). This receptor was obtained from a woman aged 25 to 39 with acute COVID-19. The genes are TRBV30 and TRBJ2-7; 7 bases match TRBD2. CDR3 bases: TGTGCCTGGAGTGGGACTAGTGTCAGCGAGCAGTACTTC. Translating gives CAWSGTSVSEQYF.